This T cell receptor beta chain was captured in a study of regulatory T cells in long-lasting Graves disease. Building of the TCR beta libraries involved iRepertoire HTBI primers and Arm-PCR of CDR3 regions. TCRdb reanalysed the multiplex PCR reads using MiXCR and keeps one entry per CDR3 protein. The sample has about 530,000 distinct CDR3 sequences, about 16% seen once. Study outcomes and limitations: Favored gene segments in persistent disease were TRBV28, TRBJ1-2 and TRBJ2-5.

The CDR3 sequence is 15 residues long. CDR1 MNHEY and CDR2 SMNVEV come from the germline V gene (reference sequence). Between the trimmed V and J ends, which lost 7 bases and 6 bases, there was a span of 21 bases. This clonotype has just a few counts. Antigen unknown. Just one base apart from a much larger clone, this may be a read error. Regarding time point: newly diagnosed GD, antithyroid drugs for less than 3 months. Researchers made the TCR library from RNA that was extracted from PBMCs. These data were also reused for a study on T cells in Graves' hyperthyroidism and ophthalmopathy. This second report adds: Clinicians diagnosed patients from clinical symptoms, serum thyroxine and TRAb, thyroid ultrasound and orbital computed tomography. The HTBI primer set drove a first-round RT-PCR of the TCR CDR3.

The chain has TRBV27 and TRBJ1-1, with D unclear. The clonotype originates from a woman aged 35 to 60 with Graves disease. Sequencing was performed on peripheral blood mononuclear cells (PBMCs), taken at new diagnosis, from a patient treated with antithyroid drugs. CDR3 loop: CASTSFGRGPAEAFF. The CDR3 region has the DNA TGTGCCAGCACCTCTTTTGGGAGAGGGCCCGCTGAAGCTTTCTTT.